The 15 T cell receptor beta chains presented below share a single source sample, sequenced in a study of identical twins. MiXCR, run by TCRdb on the 5' RACE reads, gives a single entry per CDR3 protein. The sample has hundreds of thousands of distinct CDR3 sequences; approximately 8.5% are singletons. The same specimen was also included in a second study, on yellow fever vaccine responses in identical twins.

The sequenced sample was memory (CD45RO+) T cells sorted from blood. The source of these receptors is a young woman in good health.

This clonotype was seen at least ten times. The chain couples TRBV5-1 to TRBJ1-1; TRBD1 matches 7 bases. V was pared by 2 bases and J by 1 base, with 5 bases of the junction left unmatched. This CDR3 region has 15 residues. Germline-derived CDR1 and CDR2 are SGHRS and YFSETQ. CDR3 in amino acids: CASSFPDRANTEAFF. The DNA of the CDR3 is TGCGCCAGCAGCTTCCCCGACAGGGCGAACACTGAAGCTTTCTTT.

The chain uses TRBV15 and TRBJ1-6; D unclear. The CDR3 length is 16 residues. Trimming pared 0 bases from V and 5 bases from J, leaving 11 bases between. Germline V lookup: CDR1 LNHNV, CDR2 YYDKDF (reference sequence). CDR3 loop: CATSRDYVGNNSPLHF. The CDR3 coding sequence is TGTGCCACCAGCAGAGATTACGTTGGGAATAATTCACCCCTCCACTTT.

The genes are TRBV28 and TRBJ2-7; no firm D call. The ends were cut back, 7 bases at V and 7 bases at J, with 11 bases in the middle. CDR3 length: 11 amino acids. CDR1 is MDHEN, CDR2 SYDVKM, per germline. The CDR3 region is CASTSGREQYF. The DNA of the CDR3 is TGTGCCAGCACGTCAGGACGGGAGCAGTACTTC.

At least ten counts were recorded for this clonotype. The rearrangement uses TRBV20-1 and TRBJ2-1; 10 positions match TRBD1. The V gene end was trimmed by 3 bases and the J gene end by 0 bases; junction bases not matched to a gene: 5. CDR1 is DFQATT and CDR2 is SNEGSKA in the germline V gene (reference sequence). The CDR3 spans 16 residues. The CDR3 here is CSARPGQGTSYNEQFF. CDR3 bases: TGCAGTGCTAGGCCGGGACAGGGGACCTCCTACAATGAGCAGTTCTTC.

In this sample, this clonotype turned up many times. The chain is built from TRBV2 and TRBJ2-3, with a tentative D call TRBD2 (7 bases). The CDR3 length is 14 residues. Germline assignment: CDR1 SNHLY and CDR2 FYNNEI. The V end was cut by 6 bases, the J end by 0 bases, with 10 bases between. CDR3: CASSRGLSTDTQYF. In DNA form, the CDR3 reads TGTGCCAGCAGCAGGGGACTAAGCACAGATACGCAGTATTTT.

DNA for the CDR3: TGCAGTGCTACGGGACGGAACACCGGGGAGCTGTTTTTT. As protein: CSATGRNTGELFF. The gene calls are TRBV20-1 and TRBJ2-2; the D call may be TRBD1 or TRBD2 (5 bases each). Germline V CDR1 and CDR2: DFQATT, SNEGSKA (reference sequence). The CDR3 runs to 13 residues. V lost 4 bases and J lost 1, with 7 bases in between.

The chain joins TRBV25-1 to TRBJ2-1; the match to TRBD1 covers 8 bases. Germline CDR1 is MGHDK and CDR2 is SYGVNS. The CDR3 covers 15 residues. The J segment lost 5 bases and the V segment lost 3 bases, leaving 6 bases of the junction unmatched. Written as DNA, the CDR3 is TGTGCCAGCAGTGAGCCCACGGGACAGGACAATGAGCAGTTCTTC. Translating it yields CASSEPTGQDNEQFF.

This chain links TRBV4-1 with TRBJ2-1; D is unresolved. Per the germline V gene, CDR1 is MGHRA and CDR2 is YSYEKL. Trimming cost V 0 bases and J 2 bases, with 11 bases left between them. The CDR3 covers 16 residues. CDR3 protein: CASSQDKGKTYNEQFF. The CDR3 nucleotides read TGCGCCAGCAGCCAAGATAAAGGGAAGACCTACAATGAGCAGTTCTTC.

The rearrangement uses TRBV27 and TRBJ2-1, with D unclear. V lost 2 bases and J lost 15, with 17 bases in between. The CDR3 runs to 13 residues. The germline V gene encodes CDR1 MNHEY and CDR2 SMNVEV (reference sequence). The CDR3, as DNA: TGTGCCAGCAGTTTAGGCCCTCGGTCCCCCCTGTTCTTC. This gives the protein CASSLGPRSPLFF.

This clonotype appeared many times. The V gene is TRBV20-1, the J gene TRBJ1-1; no definite D call. Germline V gene sequence: CDR1 DFQATT, CDR2 SNEGSKA (reference sequence). This CDR3 region has 10 residues. V lost 5 bases and J 10 bases, leaving 11 bases between the germline ends. CDR3 nucleotides: TGCAGTGCTTCCCTGGCCGGAGCTTTCTTT. Protein: CSASLAGAFF.

The table lists this clonotype with a few counts. The chain has TRBV15 and TRBJ1-2, with a weak D call TRBD1 (5 bases). The length of the CDR3 is 18 residues. Germline CDR1 LNHNV, CDR2 YYDKDF (reference sequence). Between the trimmed V and J ends, which lost 0 bases and 5 bases, there was a span of 22 bases. The CDR3 protein is CATSRDGVAGILEYGYTF. In DNA, the CDR3 is TGTGCCACCAGCAGAGATGGGGTCGCAGGGATATTAGAATATGGCTACACCTTC.

This clonotype was seen repeatedly, ten times or more. This chain connects TRBV20-1 to TRBJ2-5; the D gene is possibly TRBD2 (6 bases). The CDR3 is 17 amino acids. CDR1 is DFQATT, CDR2 SNEGSKA, per germline (reference sequence). V was clipped by 3 bases and J by 5 bases, with 25 bases between them. The CDR3 nucleotides read TGCAGTGCTAGTCCAACGTTTGGGACTTGGGGATCCGAGACCCAGTACTTC. As protein: CSASPTFGTWGSETQYF.

The chain carries TRBV7-7 and TRBJ2-5; possible D gene TRBD2, 6 bases. CDR1 and CDR2 (germline): SSHAT, FNYEAQ (reference sequence). The V end was cut by 1 base, the J end by 5 bases, with 14 bases between. This CDR3 region has 15 residues. The CDR3 protein is CASSLETGVRETQYF. DNA of the CDR3: TGTGCCAGCAGCTTAGAAACGGGAGTTCGCGAGACCCAGTACTTC.

This clonotype came up many times. This chain links TRBV20-1 with TRBJ1-1; TRBD1 might be the D (5 bases). The germline CDR1 and CDR2 sequences are DFQATT and SNEGSKA (reference sequence). This CDR3 is built from 13 residues. V lost 6 bases and J lost 1, with 12 bases in between. The CDR3 coding sequence is TGCAGTGCCGAGACAGACAAGAACACTGAAGCTTTCTTT. This translates into CSAETDKNTEAFF.

This clonotype was detected many times. DNA for the CDR3: TGCGCCAGCAGCACCGGGACAGGCCGGAACTATGGCTACACCTTC. It yields the protein CASSTGTGRNYGYTF. The J gene is TRBJ1-2, the V gene TRBV5-1, with 8 positions matching TRBD1. Trimming cost V 4 bases and J 2 bases; bases outside gene matches: 7. The CDR3 extends over 15 amino acids. CDR1 is SGHRS and CDR2 is YFSETQ in the germline V gene.